This T cell receptor (beta chain) was found in a study of beta chain features in type 1 diabetes. Overall study results and limits: PCR, the amplification step, might favor shorter templates, equally in patients and controls.

The isolated RNA, all of it, was reverse transcribed, so expressed TCRB transcripts were what got sequenced. The data were produced by immunoSEQ multiplex PCR, yet TCRdb's version contains in-frame clones alone and is incomplete. The data contain hundreds of thousands of clones, 30% of them singletons. In the case of this clone: Its antigen remains unidentified.

V was clipped by 2 bases and J by 0 bases, with 8 bases between them. CDR1 and CDR2 from the germline V gene are MGHRA and YSYEKL. This CDR3 is built from 15 residues. The chain carries TRBV4-1 and TRBJ2-1; maybe TRBD2 (5 bases). Source material: naive CD4+ T cells from blood. The source is a man in his late teens or twenties in good health. The CDR3 is CASSQPGYSYNEQFF. CDR3 in DNA: TGCGCCAGCAGCCAACCGGGATACTCCTACAATGAGCAGTTCTTC.